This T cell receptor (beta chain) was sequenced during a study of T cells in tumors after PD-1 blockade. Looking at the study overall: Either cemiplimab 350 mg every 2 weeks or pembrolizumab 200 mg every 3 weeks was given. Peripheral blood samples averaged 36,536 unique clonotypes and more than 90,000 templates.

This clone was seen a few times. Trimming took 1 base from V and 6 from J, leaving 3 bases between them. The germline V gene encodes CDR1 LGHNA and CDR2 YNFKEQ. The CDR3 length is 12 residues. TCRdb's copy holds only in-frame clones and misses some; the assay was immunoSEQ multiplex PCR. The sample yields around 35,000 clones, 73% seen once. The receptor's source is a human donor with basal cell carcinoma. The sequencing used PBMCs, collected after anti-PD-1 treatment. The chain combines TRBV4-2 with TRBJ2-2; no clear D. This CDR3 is CASSQVAGELFF. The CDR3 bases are TGTGCCAGCAGCCAAGTGGCCGGGGAGCTGTTTTTT.